This TCR beta chain is drawn from a study of T cells in Graves' hyperthyroidism and ophthalmopathy. Turning to the study itself: Peripheral blood was taken when the disease was first diagnosed, before any treatment began. Study-wide points: Expanded thyroid clonotypes (above 0.001) were mostly also found in blood.

RNA transcripts provided the source from which TCR beta CDR3 regions were amplified. In the first-round RT-PCR of the TCR CDR3, the HTBI primer set was used. From the multiplex PCR reads, TCRdb called clonotypes with MiXCR, one entry per CDR3 protein. The table lists 600,000 or so distinct CDR3 sequences, 13% to 15% of them singletons. Ophthalmopathy cases scored 3 or more on the Clinical Activity Score and 4 or more on NOSPECS grade, with duration below 3 months. Comment on this clonotype: The antigen is undetermined.

CDR1 SEHNR and CDR2 FQNEAQ come from the germline V gene (reference sequence). The CDR3 extends over 18 amino acids. The V segment lost 5 bases and the J segment 0 bases; nucleotides outside the gene matches: 12. V and J are TRBV7-9 and TRBJ2-1; 8 bases are shared with TRBD1. The sequencing input was blood. This sequence originates from a woman aged 18-35 years with Graves' ophthalmopathy. The CDR3 sequence: CASSQNADRVSSYNEQFF. CDR3 coding DNA: TGTGCCAGCAGCCAAAATGCGGACAGGGTGAGCTCCTACAATGAGCAGTTCTTC.